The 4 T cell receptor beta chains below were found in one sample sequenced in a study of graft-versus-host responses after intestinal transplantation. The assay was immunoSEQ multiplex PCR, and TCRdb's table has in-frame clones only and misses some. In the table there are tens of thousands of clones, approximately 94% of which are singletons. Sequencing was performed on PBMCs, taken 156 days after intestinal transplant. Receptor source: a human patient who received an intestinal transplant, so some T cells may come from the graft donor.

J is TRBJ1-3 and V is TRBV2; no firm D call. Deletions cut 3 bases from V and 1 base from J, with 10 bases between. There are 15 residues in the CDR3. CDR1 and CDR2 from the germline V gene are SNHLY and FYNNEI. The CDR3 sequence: CASSDGVLSGNTIYF. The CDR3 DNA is TGTGCCAGCAGTGATGGAGTCCTTTCTGGAAACACCATATATTTT.

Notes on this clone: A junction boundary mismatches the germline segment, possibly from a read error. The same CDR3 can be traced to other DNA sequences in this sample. The CDR3 here is CASSPGTGGYEQYF. The CDR3 region has the DNA TGTGCTAGTAGTCCTGGGACGGGGGGCTACGAGCAGTACTTC. The genes are TRBV19 and TRBJ2-7, with 7 bases lining up with TRBD2. From germline, CDR1 is LNHDA and CDR2 SQIVND (reference sequence). CDR3 size: 14 residues.

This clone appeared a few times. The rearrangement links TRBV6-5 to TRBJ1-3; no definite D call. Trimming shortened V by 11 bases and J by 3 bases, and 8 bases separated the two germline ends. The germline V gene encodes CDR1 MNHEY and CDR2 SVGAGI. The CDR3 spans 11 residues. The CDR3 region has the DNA TGTGCCGCGTGGCATGGAAACACCATATATTTT. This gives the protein CAAWHGNTIYF.

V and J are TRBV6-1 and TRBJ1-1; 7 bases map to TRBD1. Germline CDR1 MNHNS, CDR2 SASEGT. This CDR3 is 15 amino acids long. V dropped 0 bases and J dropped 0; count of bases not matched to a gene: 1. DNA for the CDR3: TGTGCCAGCAGTGAAGCGGGACAGATGAACACTGAAGCTTTCTTT. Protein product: CASSEAGQMNTEAFF.